The clone carrying this T cell receptor beta chain came up many times. This entry is derived from a study of T cells in Graves' hyperthyroidism and ophthalmopathy. It was RNA transcripts that yielded the amplified TCR beta CDR3 regions. When the TCR CDR3 underwent first-round RT-PCR, the HTBI primer set was used. TCRdb independently ran MiXCR on the multiplex PCR reads; one entry per CDR3 protein. The data hold about 380,000 distinct CDR3 sequences, with approximately 17% observed a single time. This TCR was recovered from a man aged 18 to 30 with Graves' ophthalmopathy. The specimen was blood.

This chain's CDR3 is CASSRVDRATGYTF. Written as DNA, the CDR3 is TGTGCCAGCAGCCGAGTAGACAGGGCGACAGGCTACACCTTC. The chain links TRBV3-1 to TRBJ1-2; 7 bases agree with TRBD1. The CDR3 is made up of 14 amino acids. Per the germline V gene, CDR1 is LGHDT and CDR2 is YNNKEL (reference sequence). The V and J ends lost 4 bases and 8 bases, in that order; junction bases with no gene match: 10.